Below, 17 T cell receptor beta chains from the same sample are listed, as sequenced in a study of T cell responses to AZD1222 COVID-19 vaccine. Produced via immunoSEQ multiplex PCR; TCRdb's table is partial and in-frame only. There are over 130,000 clones in the sample; around 90% occur only once, and 1.5% to 2% lies in the top ten. The material was peripheral blood, obtained 28 days after the second AZD1222 dose. The receptors stem from an adult who received the AZD1222 COVID-19 vaccine.

The chain recombines TRBV29-1 with TRBJ2-2; D gene unclear. V lost 3 bases to trimming and J lost 1 base, with 6 bases between them. CDR3 size: 13 residues. Germline V CDR1 and CDR2: SQVTM, ANQGSEA. CDR3 nucleotides: TGCAGCGTTGATCCTAGGAACACCGGGGAGCTGTTTTTT. Translating it yields CSVDPRNTGELFF.

The J gene is TRBJ2-3, the V gene TRBV30; TRBD2 might be the D (6 bases). V gave up 5 bases and J gave up 2 bases, with 20 bases separating them. CDR1 and CDR2 from the germline V gene are GTSNPN and SVGIG (reference sequence). The CDR3 is made up of 16 amino acids. The CDR3: CAWGRDFSRSTDTQYF. The CDR3 region has the DNA TGTGCCTGGGGGCGGGATTTCTCACGTTCCACAGATACGCAGTATTTT.

The J gene is TRBJ2-5, the V gene TRBV6-6; 7 bases map to TRBD1. Unmatched junction bases numbered 8, after V lost 5 bases and J lost 2 bases. The CDR3 covers 15 residues. Germline V gives CDR1 MNHNY, CDR2 SVGAGI (reference sequence). The CDR3 DNA follows: TGTGCCAGCAGTATACTACAGGGGACACAAGAGACCCAGTACTTC. It codes for CASSILQGTQETQYF.

The chain joins TRBV28 to TRBJ2-7; TRBD1 matches 10 bases. V lost 7 bases to trimming and J lost 0 bases; unmatched junction nucleotides: 12. Germline lookup yields CDR1 MDHEN and CDR2 SYDVKM. CDR3 length equals 17 residues. The CDR3 sequence: CASNSPRDRGSSYEQYV. The CDR3, as DNA: TGTGCCAGCAACTCCCCCCGGGACAGGGGCAGCTCCTACGAGCAGTACGTC.

The rearrangement links TRBV11-1 to TRBJ2-7; a weak D match, TRBD1 (5 bases). Germline V lookup: CDR1 SGHAT, CDR2 FQDESV (reference sequence). CDR3 length: 13 amino acids. V was pared by 0 bases and J by 4 bases, with 7 bases between. This CDR3 reads CASSLAQGYEQYV. CDR3 bases: TGTGCCAGCAGCTTAGCGCAGGGTTACGAGCAGTACGTC.

V gene TRBV2 combines with J gene TRBJ1-1; unclear D gene. Germline lookup yields CDR1 SNHLY and CDR2 FYNNEI. This CDR3 has 13 amino acids. V shed 2 bases and J shed 4 bases, with 8 bases lying between them. CDR3 amino acids: CASSEIGSTEAFF. CDR3 in DNA: TGTGCCAGCAGTGAAATTGGCTCCACTGAAGCTTTCTTT.

CDR3 protein: CATSRVSGVLGDAGNTIYF. DNA of the CDR3: TGTGCCACCAGCAGAGTGTCGGGGGTCTTGGGGGACGCTGGAAACACCATATATTTT. This chain uses TRBV15 with TRBJ1-3; D perhaps matches TRBD1 (5 bases). The CDR3 spans 19 residues. Trimming left V 1 base short and J 2 bases short, with 21 bases between. Germline-derived CDR1 and CDR2 are LNHNV and YYDKDF (reference sequence). Supplemented by reference TRBV15 and TRBJ1-3, the full variable domain reads DAMVIQNPRYQVTQFGKPVTLSCSQTLNHNVMYWYQQKSSQAPKLLFHYYDKDFNNEADTPDNFQSRRPNTSFCFLDIRSPGLGDTAMYLCATSRVSGVLGDAGNTIYFGEGSWLTVV.

V gene TRBV28 combines with J gene TRBJ1-2; D unclear. The CDR3 has 12 residues. Germline CDR1 MDHEN, CDR2 SYDVKM. V lost 3 bases and J lost 6, with 8 bases in between. In DNA form, the CDR3 reads TGTGCCAGCAGTTTCGGAAACCATGGCTACACCTTC. Amino acids: CASSFGNHGYTF.

V and J are TRBV5-1 and TRBJ1-1; the D is unclear. V lost 1 base and J 3 bases, leaving 10 bases between the germline ends. This CDR3 has 14 amino acids. The germline V gene has CDR1 SGHRS and CDR2 YFSETQ. CDR3 DNA sequence: TGCGCCAGCAGCTTGTCCGGGGAGCACACTGAAGCTTTCTTT. It yields the protein CASSLSGEHTEAFF.

J is TRBJ1-6 and V is TRBV7-8; D is possibly TRBD1 (5 bases). This CDR3 has 14 residues. Between the trimmed V and J ends, which lost 1 base and 10 bases, there was a span of 11 bases. Germline V gene lookup returns CDR1 SGHVS and CDR2 FQNEAQ. In nucleotides, the CDR3 is TGTGCCAGCAGCTTAGTTCCAGGGCACTCACCCCTCCACTTT. Protein product: CASSLVPGHSPLHF.

This clone was seen once. V is TRBV5-1 and J is TRBJ2-5; 10 bases match TRBD2. CDR3 length: 18 residues. J lost 2 bases, V lost 4 bases, and 14 bases had no gene match. The germline V gene has CDR1 SGHRS and CDR2 YFSETQ. The DNA of the CDR3 is TGCGCCAGCAGCGCCGGGGCTAGCGGGGGTTTTAGGCAAGAGACCCAGTACTTC. It yields the protein CASSAGASGGFRQETQYF.

This chain uses TRBV28 with TRBJ2-1, with 8 bases identical to TRBD1. This CDR3 has 14 amino acids. Germline trimming cut 6 bases from V and 10 bases from J; bases unmatched to any gene: 11. Germline values: CDR1 MDHEN, CDR2 SYDVKM. The CDR3 bases are TGTGCCAGCAGCGACATAGCAGGGGGCAAAGAGCAGTTCTTC. Translated, it gives CASSDIAGGKEQFF. The complete variable domain, with remaining parts taken from reference TRBV28 and TRBJ2-1, reads DVKVTQSSRYLVKRTGEKVFLECVQDMDHENMFWYRQDPGLGLRLIYFSYDVKMKEKGDIPEGYSVSREKKERFSLILESASTNQTSMYLCASSDIAGGKEQFFGPGTRLTVL.

The genes are TRBV1 and TRBJ1-1. TRBV1 is assigned pseudogene status. The CDR3 runs to 15 residues. CDR3 sequence reads: CTSSQDFGDKTEAFF. In nucleotides, the CDR3 is TGCACCAGCAGCCAAGATTTTGGTGATAAGACTGAAGCTTTCTTT.

This chain joins TRBV2 and TRBJ2-1; D is unclear. The CDR3 loop spans 11 amino acids. Trimming shortened V by 5 bases and J by 6 bases, and 5 bases separated the two germline ends. Germline V lookup: CDR1 SNHLY, CDR2 FYNNEI. The CDR3 DNA is TGTGCCAGCAGTCCTCGCAATGAGCAGTTCTTC. Its translation is CASSPRNEQFF. Full variable domain (remainder filled in from reference TRBV2 and TRBJ2-1): EPEVTQTPSHQVTQMGQEVILRCVPISNHLYFYWYRQILGQKVEFLVSFYNNEISEKSEIFDDQFSVERPDGSNFTLKIRSTKLEDSAMYFCASSPRNEQFFGPGTRLTVL.

The chain has TRBV6-6 and TRBJ2-1; no reliable D call. CDR1 and CDR2 from the germline V gene are MNHNY and SVGAGI (reference sequence). The V and J ends lost 4 bases and 6 bases respectively, with 19 bases between them. The CDR3 loop spans 16 amino acids. The CDR3 protein is CASSFRPDASSNEQFF. For the CDR3, the DNA is TGTGCCAGCAGTTTCCGCCCCGACGCTAGTAGCAATGAGCAGTTCTTC.

The chain joins TRBV7-8 to TRBJ2-7; a possible D gene is TRBD2 (6 bases). This CDR3 is 17 amino acids long. CDR1 and CDR2 (germline): SGHVS, FQNEAQ. Trimming removed 5 bases at V and 5 bases at J, with 25 bases between. DNA of the CDR3: TGTGCCAGCAGCCCCGTCTCAGGGACTTTTCTTGGGGACGAGCAGTACGTC. This codes for CASSPVSGTFLGDEQYV.

This chain connects TRBV10-3 to TRBJ1-3, with TRBD1 matching 8 bases. The CDR3 spans 15 residues. Unmatched junction bases numbered 5, after V lost 5 bases and J lost 2 bases. Germline-derived CDR1 and CDR2 are ENHRY and SYGVKD. The CDR3 sequence: CAISPGQVTGNTIYF. In nucleotides, the CDR3 is TGTGCCATCAGTCCGGGACAGGTGACTGGAAACACCATATATTTT.